This T cell receptor (beta chain) originates from a study of shared clonotypes between healthy human individuals. Overall study: There were three CD4 naive, three CD4 memory, two CD8 naive and one CD8 memory plates per donor. General study findings and limits: It was expected that sequencing depth would affect clonotype sharing among donors. Around 5% was the fraction of naive CD4 clonotypes found shared across four donors.

A split of CD4+ cells into CD45RA+ naive and CD45RA-negative memory subsets was performed. The V segment lost 0 bases and the J segment 5 bases; nucleotides outside the gene matches: 6. CDR3 length: 14 amino acids. Germline V lookup: CDR1 GTSNPN, CDR2 SVGIG (reference sequence). Only in-frame clones appear in the TCRdb table, and some are missing; sequencing was by immunoSEQ multiplex PCR. The repertoire holds 2.5 million or so clones, with over 85% as singletons. Regarding this clone: Antigen specificity is unknown. Other DNA sequences from this sample encode an identical CDR3 as well.

The chain joins TRBV30 to TRBJ1-2; 7 nucleotides line up with TRBD1. The sequence was collected from a man between 18 and 35 years old in good health. The sequencing input was naive CD4+ T cells sorted from blood. The subset was: CD45RA+ positively selected. The DNA of the CDR3 is TGTGCCTGGAGTGTCCAGGGGGTGGGATATGGCTACACCTTC. Residues: CAWSVQGVGYGYTF. The full variable domain, in which reference TRBV30 and TRBJ1-2 provide the parts outside the CDR3, is SQTIHQWPATLVQPVGSPLSLECTVEGTSNPNLYWYRQAAGRGLQLLFYSVGIGQISSEVPQNLSASRPQDRQFILSSKKLLLSDSGFYLCAWSVQGVGYGYTFGSGTRLTVV.